The subject of this entry is one T cell receptor beta chain. This record belongs to a study of blood T cell repertoires in COVID-19. Germline V gene data show CDR1 as MRHNA and CDR2 as SNTAGT. CDR3 length: 11 amino acids. The V and J ends lost 2 bases and 12 bases respectively, with 8 bases between them. Clones were sequenced by immunoSEQ multiplex PCR, and TCRdb holds only the in-frame ones, with some missing. The data hold a few hundred thousand clones, with about 90% observed a single time. The sequence derives from a man between 18 and 35 years old who had recovered from COVID-19. The rearrangement links TRBV6-4 to TRBJ1-5; D is ambiguous. Sequencing input: peripheral blood. The CDR3 sequence is CASSDPTLQHF. The CDR3 nucleotides are TGTGCCAGCAGTGACCCCACTCTCCAGCATTTT.